The subject of this entry is one TCR beta chain. Antigen unknown. This CDR3 is built from 15 residues. V was clipped by 6 bases and J by 13 bases, with 22 bases between them. Germline assignment: CDR1 ENHRY and CDR2 SYGVKD. The sample originates from a study of cytomegalovirus exposure and HLA in healthy donors. PCR was performed using 60 Vbeta and 13 Jbeta primers. Some clones are missing from TCRdb's copy, which holds only in-frame ones; the method was immunoSEQ multiplex PCR. The table has approximately 73,000 clones, 60% to 75% seen once. Findings of the study overall: Reportedly, HLA-A and HLA-B alleles of most subjects were accurately predicted from TCR beta.

This receptor was obtained from a man between 65 and 85 years old in good health and CMV-seronegative. The J gene is TRBJ1-6, the V gene TRBV10-3; a weak D match, TRBD1 (6 bases). The sequenced sample was PBMCs. CDR3 loop: CAISSGGQKESPLHF. The DNA for the CDR3 is TGTGCCATCAGCTCCGGGGGGCAGAAGGAAAGTCCCCTCCACTTT.